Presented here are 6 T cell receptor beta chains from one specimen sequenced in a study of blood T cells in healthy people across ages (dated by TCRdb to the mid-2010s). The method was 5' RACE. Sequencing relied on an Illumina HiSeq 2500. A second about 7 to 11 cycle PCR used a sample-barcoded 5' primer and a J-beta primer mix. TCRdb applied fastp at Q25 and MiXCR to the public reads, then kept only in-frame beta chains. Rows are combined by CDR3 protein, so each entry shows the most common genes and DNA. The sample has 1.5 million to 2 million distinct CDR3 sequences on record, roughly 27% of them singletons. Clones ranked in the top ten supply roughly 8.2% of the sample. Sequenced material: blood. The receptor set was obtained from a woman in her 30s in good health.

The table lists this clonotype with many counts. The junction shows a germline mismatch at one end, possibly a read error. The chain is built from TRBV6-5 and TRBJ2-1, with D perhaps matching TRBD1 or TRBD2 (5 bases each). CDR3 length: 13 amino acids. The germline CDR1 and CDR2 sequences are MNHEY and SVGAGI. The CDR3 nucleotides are TGCGCCAGCAAGGGGAGCTCCTACAATGAGCAGTTCTTC. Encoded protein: CASKGSSYNEQFF.

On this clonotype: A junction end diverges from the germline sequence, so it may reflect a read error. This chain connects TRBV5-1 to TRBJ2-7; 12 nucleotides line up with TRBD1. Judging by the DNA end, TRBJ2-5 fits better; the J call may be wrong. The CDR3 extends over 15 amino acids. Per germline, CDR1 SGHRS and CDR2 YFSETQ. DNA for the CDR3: TGCGCCGGCAGCTTGGGACAGGGGGCGCGGGAGACCCAGTACTTC. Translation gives CAGSLGQGARETQYF.

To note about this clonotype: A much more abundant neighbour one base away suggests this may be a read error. CDR3 sequence: CSARASGDTQYF. In DNA form, the CDR3 reads TGCAGTGCTAGAGCCAGCGGAGATACGCAGTATTTT. J is TRBJ2-3 and V is TRBV20-1; perhaps TRBD2 as D (5 bases). Trimming shortened V by 1 base and J by 5 bases, and 7 bases separated the two germline ends. The CDR3 runs 12 residues. Per the germline V gene, CDR1 is DFQATT and CDR2 is SNEGSKA (reference sequence).

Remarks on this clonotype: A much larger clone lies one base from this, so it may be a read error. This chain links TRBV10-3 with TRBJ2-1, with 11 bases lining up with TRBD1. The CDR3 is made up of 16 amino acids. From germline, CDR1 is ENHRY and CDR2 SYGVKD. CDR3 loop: CAISGTGGTSYNERFF. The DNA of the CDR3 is TGTGCCATCAGTGGGACAGGGGGCACTTCCTACAATGAGCGGTTCTTC.

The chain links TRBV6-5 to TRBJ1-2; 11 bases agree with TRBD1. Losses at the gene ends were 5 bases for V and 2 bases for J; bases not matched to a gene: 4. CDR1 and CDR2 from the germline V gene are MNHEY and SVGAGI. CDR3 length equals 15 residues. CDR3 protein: CASSTRTGGNYGYTF. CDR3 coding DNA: TGTGCCAGCAGTACCCGGACAGGGGGCAACTATGGCTACACCTTC.

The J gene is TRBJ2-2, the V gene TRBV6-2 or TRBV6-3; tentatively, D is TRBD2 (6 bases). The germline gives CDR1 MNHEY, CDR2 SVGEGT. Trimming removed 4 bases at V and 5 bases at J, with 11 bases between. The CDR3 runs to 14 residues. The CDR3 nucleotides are TGTGCCAGCAGTTTCCGCGCGGGGACCGGGGAGCTGTTTTTT. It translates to CASSFRAGTGELFF.